This entry lists 6 T cell receptor beta chains sequenced from one sample in a study of Tregs in tolerant kidney transplant recipients. Generated by immunoSEQ multiplex PCR, the TCRdb table keeps only in-frame clones and is missing some. The table records under 300,000 clones, roughly 80% of them present only once. The sample consisted of CD4+ T cells from blood. The receptor source for this set is a human donor in good health.

The genes are TRBV5-4 and TRBJ2-5; no clear D. The CDR3 is 13 residues long. CDR1 is SGHNT and CDR2 is YYREEE in the germline V gene (reference sequence). V shed 4 bases and J shed 7 bases, with 14 bases lying between them. In nucleotides, the CDR3 is TGTGCCAGCAGCAAAGGCGCCGAAGGGACCCAGTACTTC. Translating gives CASSKGAEGTQYF.

This clone appeared a few times. The chain carries TRBV5-6 and TRBJ1-5; 10 bases line up with TRBD1. The J segment lost 7 bases and the V segment lost 4 bases, leaving 5 bases of the junction unmatched. This CDR3 is 14 amino acids long. CDR1 and CDR2 from the germline V gene are SGHDT and YYEEEE. The CDR3 DNA is TGTGCCAGCAGCCGACAGGGGGCGAGGCAGCCCCAGCATTTT. Amino acids: CASSRQGARQPQHF.

This chain uses TRBV6-6 with TRBJ1-6; D is unresolved. CDR1 and CDR2 from the germline V gene are MNHNY and SVGAGI (reference sequence). CDR3 size: 15 residues. V lost 6 bases and J 10 bases, leaving 19 bases between the germline ends. The CDR3 is CASRSSGPKGSPLHF. Here the CDR3 DNA reads TGTGCCAGCAGATCGTCGGGCCCCAAGGGATCACCCCTCCACTTT.

This rearrangement joins TRBV6-5 to TRBJ2-2, with 8 bases aligning to TRBD2. The J segment lost 7 bases and the V segment lost 6 bases, leaving 10 bases of the junction unmatched. Germline CDR1 and CDR2: MNHEY and SVGAGI. The CDR3 is 15 amino acids. The CDR3 DNA follows: TGTGCCAGCAGCTCACTAGGGACTAGATTCGGGGAGCTGTTTTTT. This translates into CASSSLGTRFGELFF.

This clone appeared a single time. V usage is TRBV7-9 and J usage is TRBJ2-3; D perhaps matches TRBD1 (5 bases). This CDR3 comprises 15 residues. Per germline, CDR1 SEHNR and CDR2 FQNEAQ (reference sequence). Trimming cost V 1 base and J 2 bases, with 10 bases left between them. CDR3 coding DNA: TGTGCCAGCAGCTTAGTGGGGCTCCACACAGATACGCAGTATTTT. Its translation is CASSLVGLHTDTQYF. The full variable domain, its missing parts supplied by reference TRBV7-9 and TRBJ2-3, is DTGVSQNPRHKITKRGQNVTFRCDPISEHNRLYWYRQTLGQGPEFLTYFQNEAQLEKSRLLSDRFSAERPKGSFSTLEIQRTEQGDSAMYLCASSLVGLHTDTQYFGPGTRLTVL.

This clone was counted once. V is TRBV2 and J is TRBJ1-1; D gene uncertain. Trimming stripped 6 bases from V and 0 bases from J, with 8 bases between. CDR1 is SNHLY, CDR2 FYNNEI, per germline. The CDR3 totals 13 residues. The CDR3 coding sequence is TGTGCCAGCAGGGGATATCTGAACACTGAAGCTTTCTTT. Protein sequence: CASRGYLNTEAFF.